The entry below gives a single T cell receptor (beta chain) sequence along with its context. What it binds is unknown. This entry belongs to a study of vaccination and CD4 T cells after COVID-19. Study-wide context: Nasal swab PCR had shown SARS-CoV-2 positivity in the convalescent patients (about 10 mild cases, one severe case). Overlapping spike pools from SARS-CoV-2 and HCoV-NL63, HCoV-OC43 and HCoV-229E served as culture stimuli.

Treatment in this sample: approximately 10-day PBMC culture with coronavirus spike peptide pools or control peptides (ViraFEST assay). ViraFEST enlarged antigen-specific T cell populations with peptide pools and afterwards sequenced TCRs. The Oncomine TCR Beta short-read assay was what sequenced the DNA obtained from cultured CD4+ T cells. After culture, CD4+ T cells served as the source for genomic DNA extraction. TCRdb recomputed calls from the PCR reads with MiXCR, one row per CDR3 protein. The table has around 8,200 distinct CDR3 sequences, less than 35% seen once. The CDR3 covers 15 residues. CDR1 MNHNS and CDR2 SASEGT come from the germline V gene. Trimming pared 2 bases from V and 4 bases from J, leaving 14 bases between.

Sequencing was performed on cultured CD4+ T cells from blood. This TCR was recovered from a human donor with COVID-19. The chain links TRBV6-1 to TRBJ1-2; TRBD1 might be the D (5 bases). In nucleotides, the CDR3 is TGTGCCAGCAGTGAATCAGGGATCTGGGGCTATGGCTACACCTTC. Its protein product is CASSESGIWGYGYTF.